This passage covers 22 T cell receptor beta chains from one sample sequenced in a study of blood T cell repertoires in COVID-19. Profiling relied on immunoSEQ multiplex PCR, and the TCRdb table lists in-frame clones only, not all of them. Here the sample spans 150,000 to 200,000 clones, roughly 87% being singletons. The source material was PBMCs or T cells enriched from blood (not recorded which). The receptors here all came from a human donor with acute COVID-19. The donor label of this sample is uncertain.

The chain employs TRBV7-9 and TRBJ2-1; TRBD2 matches 10 bases. CDR1 is SEHNR and CDR2 is FQNEAQ in the germline V gene (reference sequence). There are 19 residues in the CDR3. The J segment lost 0 bases and the V segment lost 5 bases, leaving 13 bases of the junction unmatched. The CDR3 here is CASSPRDSGGYLSYNEQFF. For the CDR3, the DNA is TGTGCCAGCAGCCCCCGGGATAGCGGGGGGTACCTCTCCTACAATGAGCAGTTCTTC.

The chain is built from TRBV27 and TRBJ1-2, with 9 bases lining up with TRBD1. The CDR3 is 15 residues long. Germline assignment: CDR1 MNHEY and CDR2 SMNVEV (reference sequence). J was trimmed by 8 bases and V by 6 bases; bases with no gene match: 13. CDR3 sequence: CASSSLGTGSLGYTF. CDR3 bases: TGTGCCAGCAGCTCCCTAGGGACAGGGAGTCTGGGCTACACCTTC.

This sequence joins TRBV4-3 and TRBJ2-7, with a weak D call TRBD1 (5 bases). Germline loops: CDR1 LGHNA, CDR2 YSLEER. This CDR3 comprises 16 residues. Trimming removed 1 base at V and 3 bases at J, with 16 bases between. CDR3 in amino acids: CASSQGLGAQFYEQYF. The DNA for the CDR3 is TGCGCCAGCAGCCAAGGATTAGGGGCCCAATTCTACGAGCAGTACTTC.

The chain links TRBV7-2 to TRBJ1-2; tentative D call: TRBD1 (5 bases). Germline CDR1 and CDR2: SGHTA and FQGNSA. Trimming cost V 1 base and J 4 bases, with 13 bases left between them. This CDR3 spans 15 amino acids. CDR3 in DNA: TGTGCCAGCAGCTTAGACGACAACAGGAGCTATGGCTACACCTTC. Protein product: CASSLDDNRSYGYTF.

In its sample, this clone was seen once. The rearrangement joins TRBV29-1 to TRBJ2-1; maybe TRBD2 (7 bases). This CDR3 region has 15 residues. V gave up 7 bases and J gave up 6 bases, with 22 bases separating them. The germline V gene has CDR1 SQVTM and CDR2 ANQGSEA. The CDR3 DNA reads as TGCAGCGCTTGGGGGGGGCAGGACACTTTCAATGAGCAGTTCTTC. This codes for CSAWGGQDTFNEQFF.

The V call is TRBV4-1, the J call TRBJ2-3; TRBD1 might be the D (6 bases). There are 18 residues in the CDR3. Germline CDR1 and CDR2: MGHRA and YSYEKL. With 1 base removed from V and 2 bases from J, the gap between germline ends came to 19 bases. The chain's CDR3 is CASSQVGRRGHPTDTQYF. In DNA form, the CDR3 reads TGCGCCAGCAGCCAAGTTGGCCGCAGGGGCCATCCCACAGATACGCAGTATTTT.

The genes are TRBV6-4 and TRBJ2-3, with TRBD2 matching 10 bases. V was pared by 5 bases and J by 6 bases, with 5 bases of the junction left unmatched. CDR1 is MRHNA and CDR2 is SNTAGT in the germline V gene. CDR3 length equals 14 residues. CDR3 nucleotides: TGTGCCAGCAGTCTAAGCGGGGGGGAGGATACGCAGTATTTT. Its translation: CASSLSGGEDTQYF.

The chain combines TRBV27 with TRBJ2-1, with D maybe TRBD2 (5 bases). The germline CDR1 and CDR2 sequences are MNHEY and SMNVEV (reference sequence). The CDR3 extends over 15 amino acids. Trimming shortened V by 1 base and J by 6 bases, and 13 bases separated the two germline ends. CDR3: CASSLFPPRANEQFF. CDR3 nucleotides: TGTGCCAGCAGTTTATTTCCCCCGAGGGCCAATGAGCAGTTCTTC.

The chain recombines TRBV30 with TRBJ2-2; unclear D gene. V was pared by 0 bases and J by 6 bases, with 8 bases between. In germline, CDR1 is GTSNPN, CDR2 SVGIG (reference sequence). The CDR3 length is 13 residues. The CDR3 is CAWSVQSSGELFF. CDR3 DNA sequence: TGTGCCTGGAGTGTACAGAGTTCCGGGGAGCTGTTTTTT.

The genes are TRBV5-4 and TRBJ2-1; D gene unclear. Trimming cost V 0 bases and J 3 bases, with 4 bases left between them. The CDR3 loop spans 13 amino acids. Germline lookup yields CDR1 SGHNT and CDR2 YYREEE (reference sequence). The CDR3 DNA sequence: TGTGCCAGCAGCTTGGCCCTCTACAATGAGCAGTTCTTC. Translating gives CASSLALYNEQFF.

The chain links TRBV29-1 to TRBJ2-7, with D perhaps TRBD2 (6 bases). This CDR3 contains 15 residues. The V end was cut by 4 bases, the J end by 0 bases, with 16 bases between. From germline, CDR1 is SQVTM and CDR2 ANQGSEA. The CDR3 protein is CSVGTQRAASYEQYF. The CDR3, as DNA: TGCAGCGTTGGAACCCAGCGGGCGGCCTCCTACGAGCAGTACTTC.

This chain connects TRBV5-1 to TRBJ2-5, with 10 bases lining up with TRBD2. CDR1 and CDR2 from the germline V gene are SGHRS and YFSETQ. This CDR3 is 16 amino acids long. V lost 4 bases, J lost 4 bases, and 10 bases stayed unmatched. The CDR3 spells CASSLGVAGGRETQYF. As DNA, the CDR3 is TGCGCCAGCAGCCTCGGGGTAGCGGGGGGCCGAGAGACCCAGTACTTC.

This chain links TRBV4-2 with TRBJ2-1; D remains ambiguous. Germline lookup yields CDR1 LGHNA and CDR2 YNFKEQ. Trimming pared 1 base from V and 3 bases from J, leaving 4 bases between. CDR3 length: 13 residues. The CDR3 DNA reads as TGTGCCAGCAGCCAAGTAGACTACAATGAGCAGTTCTTC. It translates to CASSQVDYNEQFF.

This clone has just a few counts. The rearrangement links TRBV10-1 to TRBJ2-3; no clear D. Germline CDR1 and CDR2: WNHNN and SYGVQD (reference sequence). The CDR3 runs 17 residues. Trimming cost V 3 bases and J 0 bases, with 16 bases left between them. The chain's CDR3 is CASSDSLLESSTDTQYF. The CDR3 DNA reads TGCGCCAGCAGTGACTCCCTCTTGGAGTCGAGCACAGATACGCAGTATTTT.

V is TRBV19 and J is TRBJ1-6; the match to TRBD1 covers 7 bases. The length of the CDR3 is 17 residues. V shed 3 bases, J shed 0 bases, and the junction held 5 bases outside the gene matches. CDR1 and CDR2 (germline): LNHDA, SQIVND (reference sequence). The CDR3 coding sequence is TGTGCCAGTAGTATCGACAGGGTCAACTCCTATAATTCACCCCTCCACTTT. Residues: CASSIDRVNSYNSPLHF.

The chain is built from TRBV30 and TRBJ1-1; D is possibly TRBD1 (5 bases). V lost 1 base to trimming and J lost 10 bases, with 19 bases between them. Germline CDR1 reads GTSNPN; CDR2 reads SVGIG (reference sequence). The CDR3 spans 14 residues. CDR3 bases: TGTGCCTGGAGTGACCCCGTCGGGGGGATTGGAGCTTTCTTT. Its protein is CAWSDPVGGIGAFF.

The rearrangement joins TRBV5-3 to TRBJ1-3; 7 nucleotides agree with TRBD1. TRBV5-3 is an ORF, with its function uncertain. Unmatched junction bases numbered 5, after V lost 4 bases and J lost 4 bases. The CDR3 runs 14 residues. The CDR3 sequence is CARSLKTGGNTIYF. As DNA, the CDR3 is TGTGCCAGAAGCCTTAAGACAGGGGGAAACACCATATATTTT.

V is TRBV30 and J is TRBJ2-7; 8 bases agree with TRBD1. CDR1 GTSNPN and CDR2 SVGIG come from the germline V gene (reference sequence). J was trimmed by 3 bases and V by 8 bases; bases with no gene match: 15. This CDR3 has 15 amino acids. CDR3 bases: TGTGCCCTCGAACGAACGGGACAGGCCCTCTACGAGCAGTACTTC. Protein sequence: CALERTGQALYEQYF.

A single count supports this clone. The chain carries TRBV27 and TRBJ1-2; the match to TRBD1 covers 7 bases. This CDR3 has 13 amino acids. The V gene end was trimmed by 8 bases and the J gene end by 6 bases; junction bases not matched to a gene: 9. Germline loops: CDR1 MNHEY, CDR2 SMNVEV (reference sequence). The CDR3 DNA is TGTGCCAGCGGACGAACAGGGGCCCATGGCTACACCTTC. Encoded protein: CASGRTGAHGYTF.

The CDR3 spells CASSEVRTASGNTIYF. In DNA form, the CDR3 reads TGTGCCAGCAGTGAAGTCCGGACAGCCTCTGGAAACACCATATATTTT. This sequence joins TRBV6-1 and TRBJ1-3; weak D call: TRBD1 (6 bases). CDR1 MNHNS and CDR2 SASEGT come from the germline V gene. V was pared by 1 base and J by 0 bases, with 10 bases between. The CDR3 has 16 amino acids.

The CDR3 is CASSLGAGSGGYTF. The CDR3 DNA sequence: TGTGCCAGCAGCCTTGGCGCGGGGTCGGGAGGCTACACCTTC. This chain joins TRBV6-5 and TRBJ1-2, with D hard to call. V lost 6 bases and J 8 bases, leaving 19 bases between the germline ends. CDR1 is MNHEY and CDR2 is SVGAGI in the germline V gene. The CDR3 is 14 residues long.

The chain links TRBV11-2 to TRBJ1-1; D might be TRBD1 (6 bases). Trimming shortened V by 5 bases and J by 11 bases, and 21 bases separated the two germline ends. The CDR3 consists of 14 residues. Germline V gene sequence: CDR1 SGHAT, CDR2 FQNNGV. CDR3 loop: CASSLGGLKGAAFF. In nucleotides, the CDR3 is TGTGCCAGCAGCCTAGGGGGGCTAAAGGGTGCGGCTTTCTTT.